The 16 T cell receptor beta chains below all came from one sample that was sequenced in a study of T cell changes during pregnancy in multiple sclerosis. The data were produced by immunoSEQ multiplex PCR, yet TCRdb's version contains in-frame clones alone and is incomplete. Among some 46,000 clones listed, 85% to 95% were seen once. The specimen comprised peripheral blood, sampled in the third trimester of pregnancy. These TCRs come from a female donor with multiple sclerosis, enrolled in a pregnancy study.

V and J are TRBV15 and TRBJ2-5; 8 positions agree with TRBD1. From germline, CDR1 is LNHNV and CDR2 YYDKDF (reference sequence). The CDR3 length is 16 residues. After removal of 0 bases from V and 5 bases from J, the junction contained 8 bases not matched to a gene. The DNA for the CDR3 is TGTGCCACCAGCAGAGATTGGCAGGGGGCCGGGGAGACCCAGTACTTC. Translation: CATSRDWQGAGETQYF.

The J gene is TRBJ1-2, the V gene TRBV5-6; D is perhaps TRBD1 (5 bases). Trimming removed 3 bases from V and 4 bases from J, with 13 bases in between. This CDR3 contains 14 residues. Per the germline V gene, CDR1 is SGHDT and CDR2 is YYEEEE. CDR3 region: CASSYGDWGYGYTF. The DNA for the CDR3 is TGTGCCAGCAGCTACGGGGACTGGGGCTATGGCTACACCTTC. Drawing the rest from reference TRBV5-6 and TRBJ1-2, the complete variable domain is DAGVTQSPTHLIKTRGQQVTLRCSPKSGHDTVSWYQQALGQGPQFIFQYYEEEERQRGNFPDRFSGHQFPNYSSELNVNALLLGDSALYLCASSYGDWGYGYTFGSGTRLTVV.

The V and J genes are TRBV6-5 and TRBJ2-1; 8 bases line up with TRBD2. The CDR3 is 15 residues long. V dropped 5 bases and J dropped 10; count of bases not matched to a gene: 13. Per the germline V gene, CDR1 is MNHEY and CDR2 is SVGAGI. The CDR3 region is CASSPTSGPRREQFF. The CDR3 DNA is TGTGCCAGCAGTCCCACTAGCGGTCCAAGACGGGAGCAGTTCTTC.

The chain couples TRBV20-1 to TRBJ2-5; TRBD1 might be the D (8 bases). The CDR3 spans 11 residues. Germline V lookup: CDR1 DFQATT, CDR2 SNEGSKA (reference sequence). The CDR3 coding sequence is TGCAGCGACAGGGGAGGGGAGACCCAGTACTTC. Encoded protein: CSDRGGETQYF.

The chain combines TRBV29-1 with TRBJ1-2, with TRBD1 as a possible D gene (5 bases). Germline V CDR1 and CDR2: SQVTM, ANQGSEA. CDR3 length: 14 residues. V lost 2 bases and J lost 5, with 15 bases in between. The CDR3: CSVEIPAEGYGYTF. The CDR3 nucleotides read TGCAGCGTTGAAATCCCAGCGGAGGGGTATGGCTACACCTTC. Full variable domain (missing parts from reference TRBV29-1 and TRBJ1-2): SAVISQKPSRDICQRGTSLTIQCQVDSQVTMMFWYRQQPGQSLTLIATANQGSEATYESGFVIDKFPISRPNLTFSTLTVSNMSPEDSSIYLCSVEIPAEGYGYTFGSGTRLTVV.

The rearrangement uses TRBV10-3 and TRBJ1-5, with D uncertain. This CDR3 has 15 amino acids. Germline V gives CDR1 ENHRY, CDR2 SYGVKD. Deletions cut 0 bases from V and 4 bases from J, with 10 bases between. CDR3 region: CAISESTGGNQPQHF. The CDR3 coding sequence is TGTGCCATCAGTGAGTCGACGGGAGGGAATCAGCCCCAGCATTTT.

This chain connects TRBV9 to TRBJ2-1, with 7 nucleotides matching TRBD2. The CDR3 is made up of 15 amino acids. Germline CDR1 SGDLS, CDR2 YYNGEE. After removal of 0 bases from V and 4 bases from J, the junction contained 4 bases not matched to a gene. CDR3 coding DNA: TGTGCCAGCAGCGTAGCGCTAGCGGATTACAATGAGCAGTTCTTC. This sequence encodes CASSVALADYNEQFF.

This chain connects TRBV19 to TRBJ2-3; TRBD2 matches 10 bases. The germline gives CDR1 LNHDA, CDR2 SQIVND (reference sequence). V was clipped by 6 bases and J by 7 bases; unmatched bases: 4. CDR3 length: 13 residues. The DNA for the CDR3 is TGTGCCAGTAGCCCTAGCGGGGGAAATACGCAGTATTTT. It yields the protein CASSPSGGNTQYF.

The chain employs TRBV5-4 and TRBJ2-1; D may be TRBD1 (6 bases). Germline CDR1 is SGHNT and CDR2 is YYREEE (reference sequence). Trimming stripped 4 bases from V and 3 bases from J, with 8 bases between. This CDR3 has 13 amino acids. CDR3 nucleotide sequence: TGTGCCAGCAGCCGACAGGACTACAATGAGCAGTTCTTC. Amino acids: CASSRQDYNEQFF.

V is TRBV5-4 and J is TRBJ2-7; 8 nucleotides match TRBD2. V shed 1 base and J 1 base; nucleotides not matched to a gene: 7. Germline V gene data show CDR1 as SGHNT and CDR2 as YYREEE (reference sequence). This CDR3 spans 16 amino acids. CDR3 sequence reads: CASSLRAGRGSYEQYF. The CDR3, as DNA: TGTGCCAGCAGCTTGAGGGCCGGGAGGGGGTCCTACGAGCAGTACTTC.

J is TRBJ2-3 and V is TRBV7-2, with a weak D call TRBD2 (5 bases). The germline V and J ends were trimmed by 3 bases and 5 bases, with 9 bases remaining between them. The CDR3 covers 13 residues. Per the germline V gene, CDR1 is SGHTA and CDR2 is FQGNSA. The chain's CDR3 is CASSFDRGDTQYF. CDR3 nucleotides: TGTGCCAGCAGCTTCGACCGGGGAGATACGCAGTATTTT.

V gene TRBV28 combines with J gene TRBJ2-7; D possibly corresponds to TRBD2 (6 bases). Germline CDR1 MDHEN, CDR2 SYDVKM. The V and J ends lost 3 bases and 5 bases respectively, with 11 bases between them. This CDR3 has 13 amino acids. As DNA, the CDR3 is TGTGCCAGCAGTTTGGGGGGAATCAACGAGCAGTACTTC. The encoded protein is CASSLGGINEQYF.

J is TRBJ1-6 and V is TRBV29-1; perhaps TRBD1 as D (6 bases). Looked up from germline, CDR1 is SQVTM and CDR2 is ANQGSEA. The CDR3 has 13 residues. The V end lost 4 bases, the J end lost 13 bases, and 17 bases lay between the germline ends. CDR3: CSVALAPQGPLHF. The CDR3 DNA reads TGCAGCGTTGCCTTGGCACCACAGGGCCCCCTCCACTTT.

The chain carries TRBV18 and TRBJ1-2; 8 bases fit TRBD1. The CDR3 totals 14 residues. CDR1 and CDR2 from the germline V gene are KGHSH and LQKENI. V was clipped by 5 bases and J by 0 bases; unmatched bases: 2. The CDR3: CASSETGANYGYTF. CDR3 coding DNA: TGTGCCAGCTCAGAGACAGGGGCTAACTATGGCTACACCTTC.

The chain employs TRBV4-2 and TRBJ1-2; TRBD1 is a possible D gene (5 bases). From germline, CDR1 is LGHNA and CDR2 YNFKEQ. V lost 2 bases to trimming and J lost 0 bases, with 16 bases between them. This CDR3 comprises 17 residues. CDR3 in DNA: TGTGCCAGCAGCCAACAGGGCAGTCGGTCCTCTAACTATGGCTACACCTTC. Residues: CASSQQGSRSSNYGYTF.

The V gene is TRBV7-2, the J gene TRBJ2-2; D not certain. Germline V gene sequence: CDR1 SGHTA, CDR2 FQGNSA. This CDR3 is built from 17 residues. Between the trimmed V and J ends, which lost 2 bases and 1 base, there was a span of 14 bases. CDR3 coding DNA: TGTGCCAGCAGCTTAAAGCTTGTACTCCAGAACACCGGGGAGCTGTTTTTT. This translates into CASSLKLVLQNTGELFF.